This T cell receptor (beta chain) was retrieved from a study of blood T cell repertoires in COVID-19. Overall study: The study drew acute and convalescent COVID-19 samples from the United States, Italy and Spain.

Seattle patients were enrolled while actively infected and followed longitudinally. The J segment lost 3 bases and the V segment lost 3 bases, leaving 7 bases of the junction unmatched. Germline loops: CDR1 SGHRS, CDR2 YFSETQ. The CDR3 loop spans 15 amino acids. The data were produced by immunoSEQ multiplex PCR, yet TCRdb's version contains in-frame clones alone and is incomplete. The sample carries approximately 330,000 clones, about nine tenths recorded once. The chain links TRBV5-1 to TRBJ2-3; 7 bases line up with TRBD2. The clonotype was recovered from a man aged 25 to 45 with COVID-19, enrolled during active disease. Sequencing was carried out using peripheral blood. CDR3 amino acids: CASSWGGLLTDTQYF. The CDR3 region has the DNA TGCGCCAGCAGCTGGGGGGGATTACTAACAGATACGCAGTATTTT.